Listed below are T cell receptor beta chains from one sample, sequenced in a study of OX40 agonist ivuxolimab in advanced cancers. Clones were read by immunoSEQ multiplex PCR, and TCRdb kept only the in-frame ones, dropping some. The data show some 59,000 clones, less than 95% seen once. This specimen consisted of CD4+ or CD8+ T cells sorted from blood, obtained in a trial of the OX40 agonist ivuxolimab. These receptors were collected from an adult with an advanced solid tumor such as melanoma, head and neck, liver or kidney cancer. CDR3s include the opening cysteine and the closing phenylalanine or tryptophan. The D gene is left open where the match is weak. Size tells how often a clone was seen (once, few, many) or the class of an expanded clone, and some rows leave it out.

J gene	V gene	D gene	clone size	CDR3 protein	CDR3 DNA
TRBJ2-7	TRBV9	-	-	CASSVTGLPYEQYF	TGTGCCAGCAGCGTAACGGGACTCCCCTACGAGCAGTACTTC
TRBJ2-1	TRBV6-1	-	-	CASSEAGAGNEQFF	TGTGCCAGCAGTGAAGCTGGAGCAGGGAATGAGCAGTTCTTC
TRBJ1-1	TRBV28	-	-	CASSLRDRDGVAFF	TGTGCCAGCAGTTTAAGGGACCGAGACGGTGTAGCTTTCTTT
TRBJ1-2	TRBV10-2	TRBD1	-	CASSDSGQGYGYTF	TGCGCCAGCAGTGACTCGGGACAGGGCTATGGCTACACCTTC
TRBJ2-7	TRBV28	TRBD1	-	CASSLGQGAPYEQYF	TGTGCCAGCAGTTTAGGACAGGGGGCTCCCTACGAGCAGTACTTC
TRBJ2-7	TRBV6-1	-	-	CASSDGNSYEQYF	TGTGCCAGCAGTGACGGGAATTCCTACGAGCAGTACTTC
TRBJ1-2	TRBV27	-	-	CASSPLGVNYGYTF	TGTGCCAGCAGCCCCCTCGGAGTCAACTATGGCTACACCTTC
TRBJ1-1	TRBV4-1	-	-	CASSQDDGLGTEAFF	TGCGCCAGCAGCCAAGACGACGGCTTAGGAACTGAAGCTTTCTTT
TRBJ2-7	TRBV5-6	-	-	CASSLEGAGYEQYF	TGTGCCAGCAGCTTGGAGGGTGCGGGCTACGAGCAGTACTTC
TRBJ1-3	TRBV30	-	-	CAWGLSGNTIYF	TGTGCCTGGGGGTTGTCGGGAAACACCATATATTTT
TRBJ1-1	TRBV6-6	-	-	CASSREEAFF	TGTGCCAGCAGCCGAGAGGAAGCTTTCTTT
TRBJ2-5	TRBV4-2	-	-	CASSLRQEPFQETQYF	TGTGCCAGCAGCCTACGACAGGAGCCTTTCCAAGAGACCCAGTACTTC
TRBJ2-1	TRBV19	-	-	CASTLAIGNEQFF	TGTGCCAGTACCCTAGCGATAGGGAATGAGCAGTTCTTC
TRBJ1-1	TRBV30	-	-	CAWSPRLEAFF	TGTGCCTGGAGCCCTAGACTAGAAGCTTTCTTT
TRBJ2-2	TRBV19	-	-	CASSPQGFDGELFF	TGTGCCAGTAGTCCACAGGGCTTTGACGGGGAGCTGTTTTTT
TRBJ2-7	TRBV11-2	-	-	CASSLPGIYEQYF	TGTGCCAGCAGCTTGCCAGGGATCTACGAGCAGTACTTC
TRBJ2-1	TRBV6-5	-	-	CASCAALHNEQFF	TGTGCCAGCTGTGCGGCTTTGCACAATGAGCAGTTCTTC
TRBJ1-2	TRBV11-2	-	-	CASSLAPPGGGNYGYTF	TGTGCCAGCAGCTTAGCCCCCCCGGGAGGAGGGAACTATGGCTACACCTTC
TRBJ2-7	TRBV14	-	few	CASSQVTAWEQYF	TGTGCCAGCAGCCAAGTGACGGCTTGGGAGCAGTACTTC
TRBJ1-5	TRBV7-9	TRBD1	-	CASSWTGEEGQPQHF	TGTGCCAGCAGCTGGACAGGGGAAGAGGGTCAGCCCCAGCATTTT
TRBJ2-2	TRBV19	-	-	CASSTLITGELFF	TGTGCCAGTAGTACCCTAATCACCGGGGAGCTGTTTTTT
TRBJ2-7	TRBV6-5	TRBD1	-	CASSYFIPGQGYEQYF	TGTGCCAGCAGTTACTTTATTCCGGGACAGGGTTACGAGCAGTACTTC
TRBJ2-5	TRBV7-8	-	-	CASSLNSQETQYF	TGTGCCAGCAGCTTAAATAGTCAAGAGACCCAGTACTTC
TRBJ1-1	TRBV6-1	-	-	CASSEASTENTEAFF	TGTGCCAGCAGTGAAGCGTCAACAGAGAACACTGAAGCTTTCTTT
TRBJ2-3	TRBV30	-	-	CAWRGDRDRPTDTQYF	TGTGCCTGGAGAGGAGATCGAGACAGACCTACAGATACGCAGTATTTT
TRBJ1-1	TRBV7-9	TRBD1	-	CASSLDGTVNTEAFF	TGTGCCAGCAGCTTAGACGGGACAGTGAACACTGAAGCTTTCTTT
TRBJ1-6	TRBV2	-	-	CASSEMQNSPLHF	TGTGCCAGCAGTGAAATGCAGAATTCACCCCTCCACTTT
TRBJ2-7	TRBV4-1	TRBD2	-	CASSHSETSGTYEQYF	TGCGCCAGCAGCCACTCTGAGACTAGCGGGACCTACGAGCAGTACTTC
TRBJ2-7	TRBV7-9	-	-	CASSPGASYEQYF	TGTGCCAGCAGCCCAGGGGCCTCCTACGAGCAGTACTTC
TRBJ1-5	TRBV18	-	-	CASSPPRARPSYSNQPQHF	TGTGCCAGCTCACCACCGAGGGCCCGGCCATCTTATAGCAATCAGCCCCAGCATTTT
TRBJ2-3	TRBV7-9	-	-	CASSLFRTTPLDTQYF	TGTGCCAGCAGCTTATTCCGGACTACCCCCCTTGATACGCAGTATTTT
TRBJ2-2	TRBV13	TRBD2	-	CASSLGLAGESGELFF	TGTGCCAGCAGCTTAGGCCTAGCGGGAGAATCCGGGGAGCTGTTTTTT
TRBJ2-2	TRBV4-3	-	once	CASSQDWGSESGELFF	TGCGCCAGCAGCCAAGATTGGGGGTCGGAATCCGGGGAGCTGTTTTTT
TRBJ1-5	TRBV5-6	-	-	CASSWDQSRGQPQHF	TGTGCCAGCAGCTGGGACCAATCAAGAGGACAGCCCCAGCATTTT
TRBJ1-1	TRBV27	TRBD1	-	CASSFTGTGNTEAFF	TGTGCCAGCAGTTTTACCGGGACAGGGAACACTGAAGCTTTCTTT
TRBJ2-7	TRBV13	-	-	CASSMGPYSYEQYF	TGTGCCAGCAGCATGGGCCCATATTCCTACGAGCAGTACTTC
TRBJ1-1	TRBV30	-	-	CAWIKNTEAFF	TGTGCCTGGATTAAGAACACTGAAGCTTTCTTT
TRBJ1-1	TRBV16	-	-	CASSHARVVTEAFF	TGTGCCAGCAGCCACGCAAGGGTGGTGACTGAAGCTTTCTTT
TRBJ2-7	TRBV4-3	TRBD1	-	CASSQGTGRYEQYF	TGCGCCAGCAGCCAGGGGACAGGGCGGTACGAGCAGTACTTC
TRBJ2-3	TRBV18	-	-	CASSPPGNTQYF	TGTGCCAGCTCACCACCGGGGAATACGCAGTATTTT
TRBJ2-3	TRBV5-8	TRBD2	-	CASSWKTSTEGDTQYF	TGTGCCAGCAGCTGGAAGACTAGCACCGAGGGAGATACGCAGTATTTT
TRBJ2-2	TRBV7-2	TRBD1	-	CASSLGTGGGTGELFF	TGTGCCAGCAGCTTAGGGACAGGGGGAGGCACCGGGGAGCTGTTTTTT
TRBJ2-1	TRBV7-9	TRBD2	-	CASSLVTSGGYNEQFF	TGTGCCAGCAGCTTAGTGACTAGCGGGGGGTACAATGAGCAGTTCTTC
TRBJ2-7	TRBV7-9	TRBD2	-	CASSLTTSKYEQYF	TGTGCCAGCAGCTTAACGACTAGCAAGTACGAGCAGTACTTC
TRBJ2-5	TRBV15	-	-	CATSTTGSAETQYF	TGTGCCACCAGCACAACAGGGTCGGCAGAGACCCAGTACTTC
TRBJ1-1	TRBV18	TRBD1	-	CASSPPGQGIWSFF	TGTGCCAGCTCACCACCGGGACAGGGAATTTGGTCTTTCTTT
TRBJ2-5	TRBV11-2	-	once	CASSLGPARYQETQYF	TGTGCCAGCAGCTTAGGGCCAGCGAGGTACCAAGAGACCCAGTACTTC
TRBJ2-3	TRBV9	-	-	CASSVAPDLLGTDTQYF	TGTGCCAGCAGCGTAGCTCCCGACTTGCTGGGGACAGATACGCAGTATTTT
TRBJ2-1	TRBV19	-	-	CASSIFGDSSYNEQFF	TGTGCCAGTAGTATCTTCGGGGATAGCTCCTACAATGAGCAGTTCTTC
TRBJ1-5	TRBV28	-	-	CASSFTLRGGQTYSNQPQHF	TGTGCCAGCAGTTTTACTCTCCGAGGCGGGCAGACGTATAGCAATCAGCCCCAGCATTTT
TRBJ2-1	TRBV27	-	-	CASSFRDSRYNEQFF	TGTGCCAGCAGTTTCAGGGATTCCCGGTACAATGAGCAGTTCTTC
TRBJ1-1	TRBV30	-	-	CAWSPPRTRIEAFF	TGTGCCTGGAGTCCCCCACGAACGAGAATTGAAGCTTTCTTT
TRBJ2-1	TRBV19	TRBD2	-	CASSWTSGRSSYNEQFF	TGTGCCAGTAGTTGGACTAGCGGGAGGAGCTCCTACAATGAGCAGTTCTTC
TRBJ2-7	TRBV4-1	-	-	CASSPSNEYEQYF	TGCGCCAGCAGCCCTTCAAACGAGTACGAGCAGTACTTC
TRBJ2-7	TRBV28	TRBD1	-	CASSLSFGTGVSYEQYF	TGTGCCAGCAGTTTATCATTCGGGACAGGGGTTTCCTACGAGCAGTACTTC
TRBJ1-1	TRBV11-2	-	once	CASSFLQYEAFF	TGTGCCAGCAGCTTTTTACAGTACGAAGCTTTCTTT
TRBJ2-7	TRBV19	TRBD1	-	CASSFDRGRSHEQYF	TGTGCCAGTAGTTTCGACAGGGGGCGCAGCCACGAGCAGTACTTC
TRBJ2-7	TRBV28	-	-	CASSLRQGGSYEQYF	TGTGCCAGCAGTTTGCGGCAGGGGGGTTCCTACGAGCAGTACTTC
TRBJ2-3	TRBV28	-	-	CASSFRLADTQYF	TGTGCCAGCAGTTTCCGATTGGCCGATACGCAGTATTTT